The clone carrying this T cell receptor (beta chain) occurred once. The data derive from a study of shared T cell receptors in the human thymus. Trimming took 2 bases from V and 5 from J; bases not matched to a gene: 16. The V gene's germline CDR1 is SGHDT and CDR2 YYEEEE. The CDR3 consists of 18 residues. Clones were sequenced by immunoSEQ multiplex PCR, and TCRdb holds only the in-frame ones, with some missing. There are fewer than 700,000 clones in the sample; 70% to 90% occur only once, and 0.0095% to 0.011% lies in the top ten. This sample also belongs to another study, concerning human thymus T cells. This second study says: The donors were infants in Finland with congenital heart defects, otherwise immunologically healthy. Thymus tissue was removed during corrective cardiac surgery. Within thymic and blood repertoires, V and J gene usage appeared to be biased. Reports from related research described highly overlapping thymic repertoires among unrelated individuals.

J is TRBJ2-1 and V is TRBV5-6, with 7 nucleotides matching TRBD1. The sequence came from a boy younger than two with a congenital heart defect. Input material: thymocytes. The CDR3 reads CASSFTRPRGPVDNEQFF. CDR3 bases: TGTGCCAGCAGCTTTACACGGCCGAGGGGGCCCGTTGACAATGAGCAGTTCTTC. Based on the CDR3 plus reference TRBV5-6 and TRBJ2-1, the full variable domain is DAGVTQSPTHLIKTRGQQVTLRCSPKSGHDTVSWYQQALGQGPQFIFQYYEEEERQRGNFPDRFSGHQFPNYSSELNVNALLLGDSALYLCASSFTRPRGPVDNEQFFGPGTRLTVL.